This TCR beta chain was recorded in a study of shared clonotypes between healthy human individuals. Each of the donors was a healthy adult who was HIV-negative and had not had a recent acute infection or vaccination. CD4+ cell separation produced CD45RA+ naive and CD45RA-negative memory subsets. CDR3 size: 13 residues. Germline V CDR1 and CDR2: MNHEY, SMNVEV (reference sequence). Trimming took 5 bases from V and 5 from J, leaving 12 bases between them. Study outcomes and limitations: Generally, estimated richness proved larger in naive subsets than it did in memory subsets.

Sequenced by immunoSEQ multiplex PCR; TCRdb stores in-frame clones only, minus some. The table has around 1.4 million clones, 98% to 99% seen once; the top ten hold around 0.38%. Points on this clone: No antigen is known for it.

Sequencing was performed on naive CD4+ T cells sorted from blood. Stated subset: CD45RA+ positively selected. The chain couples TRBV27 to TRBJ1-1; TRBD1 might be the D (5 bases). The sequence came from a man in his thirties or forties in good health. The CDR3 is CASSPGGGTEAFF. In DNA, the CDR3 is TGTGCCAGCAGTCCCGGGGGGGGGACTGAAGCTTTCTTT.